The following is a T cell receptor (beta chain) sequence with its context. Per the germline V gene, CDR1 is SGHDT and CDR2 is YYEEEE. The CDR3 contains 13 residues. Trimming shortened V by 4 bases and J by 6 bases, and 13 bases separated the two germline ends. The data were taken from a study of CD8 T cells in Susac syndrome. RNA amounts of about 0.5 to 1 ug underwent reverse transcription with random hexamers. The authors amplified TCR beta CDR3 across 54 Vbeta and 13 Jbeta using immunoSEQ multiplex PCR. TCRdb redid the calling of the immunoSEQ multiplex PCR reads with MiXCR, one entry per CDR3 protein. The repertoire holds 150,000 to 190,000 distinct CDR3 sequences, with around 95% as singletons.

The clonotype was recovered from a human donor with multiple sclerosis. Material for sequencing was CD8+ T cells from PBMCs. The chain uses TRBV5-6 and TRBJ1-1, with D tentatively TRBD1 (5 bases). CDR3 DNA: TGTGCCAGCAGCGGGGACGGAGGCGCTGAAGCTTTCTTT. Protein sequence: CASSGDGGAEAFF. Supplemented by reference TRBV5-6 and TRBJ1-1, the full variable domain reads DAGVTQSPTHLIKTRGQQVTLRCSPKSGHDTVSWYQQALGQGPQFIFQYYEEEERQRGNFPDRFSGHQFPNYSSELNVNALLLGDSALYLCASSGDGGAEAFFGQGTRLTVV.